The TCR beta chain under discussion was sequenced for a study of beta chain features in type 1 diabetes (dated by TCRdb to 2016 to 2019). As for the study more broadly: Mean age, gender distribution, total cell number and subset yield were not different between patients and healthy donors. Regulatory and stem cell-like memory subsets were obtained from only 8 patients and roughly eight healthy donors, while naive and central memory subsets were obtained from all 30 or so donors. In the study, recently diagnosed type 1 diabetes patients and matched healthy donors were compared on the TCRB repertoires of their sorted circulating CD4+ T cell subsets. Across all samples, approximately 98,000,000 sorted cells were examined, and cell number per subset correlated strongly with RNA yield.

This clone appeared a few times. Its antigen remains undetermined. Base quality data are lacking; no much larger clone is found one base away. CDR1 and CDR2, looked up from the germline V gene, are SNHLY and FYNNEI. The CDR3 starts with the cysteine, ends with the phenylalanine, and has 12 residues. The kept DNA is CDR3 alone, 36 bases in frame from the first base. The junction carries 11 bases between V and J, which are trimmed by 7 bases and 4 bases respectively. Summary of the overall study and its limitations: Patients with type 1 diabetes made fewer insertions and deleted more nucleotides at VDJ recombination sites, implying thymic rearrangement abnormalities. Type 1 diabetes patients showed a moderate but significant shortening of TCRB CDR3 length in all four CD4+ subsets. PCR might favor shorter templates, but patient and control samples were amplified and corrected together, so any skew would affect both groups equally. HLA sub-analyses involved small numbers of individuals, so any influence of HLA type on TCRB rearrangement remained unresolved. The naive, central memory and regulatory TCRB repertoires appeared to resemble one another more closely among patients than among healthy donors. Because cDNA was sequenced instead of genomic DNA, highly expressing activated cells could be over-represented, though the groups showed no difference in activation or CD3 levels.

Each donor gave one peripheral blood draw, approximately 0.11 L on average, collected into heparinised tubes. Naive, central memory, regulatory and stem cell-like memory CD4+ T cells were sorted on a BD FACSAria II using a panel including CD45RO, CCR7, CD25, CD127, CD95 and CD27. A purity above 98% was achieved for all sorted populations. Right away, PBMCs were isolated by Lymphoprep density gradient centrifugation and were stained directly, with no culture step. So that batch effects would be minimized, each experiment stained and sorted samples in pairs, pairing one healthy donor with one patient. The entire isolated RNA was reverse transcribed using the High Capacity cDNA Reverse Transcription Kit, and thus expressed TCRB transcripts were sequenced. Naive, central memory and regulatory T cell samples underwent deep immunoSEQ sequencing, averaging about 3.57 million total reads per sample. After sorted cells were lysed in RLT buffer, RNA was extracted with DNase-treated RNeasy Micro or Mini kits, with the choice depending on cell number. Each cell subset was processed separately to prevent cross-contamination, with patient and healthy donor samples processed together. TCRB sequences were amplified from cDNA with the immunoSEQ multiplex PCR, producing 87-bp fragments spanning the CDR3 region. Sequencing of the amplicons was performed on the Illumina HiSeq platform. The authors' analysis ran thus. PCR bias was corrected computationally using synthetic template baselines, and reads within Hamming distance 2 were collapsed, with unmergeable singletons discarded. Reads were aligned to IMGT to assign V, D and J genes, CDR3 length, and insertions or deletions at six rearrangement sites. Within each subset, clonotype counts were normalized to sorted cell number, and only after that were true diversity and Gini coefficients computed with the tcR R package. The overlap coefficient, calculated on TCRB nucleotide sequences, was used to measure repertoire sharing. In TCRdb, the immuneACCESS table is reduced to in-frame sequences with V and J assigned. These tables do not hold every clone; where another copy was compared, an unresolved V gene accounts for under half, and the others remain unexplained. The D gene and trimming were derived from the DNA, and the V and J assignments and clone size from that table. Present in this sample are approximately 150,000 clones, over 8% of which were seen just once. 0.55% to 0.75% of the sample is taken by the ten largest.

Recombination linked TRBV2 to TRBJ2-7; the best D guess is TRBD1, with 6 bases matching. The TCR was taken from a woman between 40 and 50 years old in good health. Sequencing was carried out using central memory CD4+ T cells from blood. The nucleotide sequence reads TGTGCCAGCACCCCACAGGGATACGAGCAGTACTTC. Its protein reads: CASTPQGYEQYF.